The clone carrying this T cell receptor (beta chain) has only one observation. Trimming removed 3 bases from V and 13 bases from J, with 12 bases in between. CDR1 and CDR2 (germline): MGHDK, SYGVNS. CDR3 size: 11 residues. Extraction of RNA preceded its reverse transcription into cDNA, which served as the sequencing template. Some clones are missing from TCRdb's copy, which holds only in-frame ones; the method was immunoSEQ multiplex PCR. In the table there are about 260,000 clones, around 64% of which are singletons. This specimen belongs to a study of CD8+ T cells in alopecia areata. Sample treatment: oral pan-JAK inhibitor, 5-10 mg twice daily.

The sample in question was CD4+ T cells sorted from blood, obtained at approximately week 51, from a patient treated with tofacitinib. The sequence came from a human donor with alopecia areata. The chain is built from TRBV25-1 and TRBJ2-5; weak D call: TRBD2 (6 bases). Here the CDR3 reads CASSDPGGRYF. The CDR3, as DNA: TGTGCCAGCAGTGACCCCGGAGGGCGGTACTTC.